The rows below give T cell receptor beta chains drawn from one sample of a study of cytomegalovirus exposure and HLA in healthy donors. Repertoires were generated with immunoSEQ multiplex PCR, while TCRdb's copy carries only in-frame clones and drops some. This table holds under 150,000 clones, approximately 82% found once. Sample: PBMCs. Receptor source: a boy aged 2 to 10 in good health and CMV-seronegative. Both conserved end residues are part of each CDR3. The D gene is left open where the match is weak. Size tells how often a clone was seen (once, few, many) or the class of an expanded clone, and some rows leave it out.

abundance: once; j_gene: TRBJ2-1; v_gene: TRBV6-4; d_gene: NA; CDR3aa: CASSEAPTGEQFF; CDR3nt: TGTGCCAGCAGTGAAGCACCCACTGGTGAGCAGTTCTTC
abundance: NA; j_gene: TRBJ2-6; v_gene: TRBV19; d_gene: NA; CDR3aa: CASSISWSSGANVLTF; CDR3nt: TGTGCCAGTAGTATTTCTTGGAGCTCTGGGGCCAACGTCCTGACTTTC
abundance: NA; j_gene: TRBJ2-1; v_gene: TRBV15; d_gene: TRBD2; CDR3aa: CATSRVASGEEQFF; CDR3nt: TGTGCCACCAGCAGAGTGGCTAGCGGGGAAGAGCAGTTCTTC
abundance: NA; j_gene: TRBJ1-1; v_gene: TRBV4-3; d_gene: NA; CDR3aa: CASSHGQGTEAFF; CDR3nt: TGCGCCAGCAGCCACGGGCAGGGCACTGAAGCTTTCTTT
abundance: NA; j_gene: TRBJ2-7; v_gene: TRBV30; d_gene: NA; CDR3aa: CAWTGRGYDYEQYF; CDR3nt: TGTGCCTGGACCGGTAGAGGCTACGACTACGAGCAGTACTTC
abundance: NA; j_gene: TRBJ2-1; v_gene: TRBV5-8; d_gene: NA; CDR3aa: CASRPQGISLRNEQFF; CDR3nt: TGTGCCAGCAGGCCTCAGGGAATCTCCTTACGGAATGAGCAGTTCTTC
abundance: NA; j_gene: TRBJ2-5; v_gene: TRBV2; d_gene: TRBD2; CDR3aa: CASSGWTSDYETQYF; CDR3nt: TGTGCCAGCAGTGGCTGGACTAGCGATTACGAGACCCAGTACTTC
abundance: NA; j_gene: TRBJ2-1; v_gene: TRBV10-3; d_gene: NA; CDR3aa: CAIELGGNNNEQFF; CDR3nt: TGTGCCATCGAGCTAGGCGGGAACAACAATGAGCAGTTCTTC
abundance: NA; j_gene: TRBJ1-1; v_gene: TRBV4-1; d_gene: NA; CDR3aa: CASSQDPLKGQTEAFF; CDR3nt: TGCGCCAGCAGCCAAGATCCGTTGAAGGGGCAAACTGAAGCTTTCTTT
abundance: once; j_gene: TRBJ2-2; v_gene: TRBV4-2; d_gene: NA; CDR3aa: CASSQDTLTLGGELFF; CDR3nt: TGTGCCAGCAGCCAAGATACCCTCACCCTCGGCGGGGAGCTGTTTTTT
abundance: NA; j_gene: TRBJ2-2; v_gene: TRBV6-1; d_gene: TRBD1; CDR3aa: CASSADRGSAGELFF; CDR3nt: TGTGCCAGCAGTGCTGACAGGGGGTCTGCCGGGGAGCTGTTTTTT
abundance: NA; j_gene: TRBJ1-1; v_gene: TRBV5-1; d_gene: NA; CDR3aa: CATRRPGRDTEAFF; CDR3nt: TGCGCCACCCGTAGGCCAGGGAGGGACACTGAAGCTTTCTTT
abundance: NA; j_gene: TRBJ2-1; v_gene: TRBV5-1; d_gene: NA; CDR3aa: CASSWSGSSGFDEQFF; CDR3nt: TGCGCCAGCAGCTGGTCAGGGTCCTCAGGTTTCGATGAGCAGTTCTTC
abundance: NA; j_gene: TRBJ1-4; v_gene: TRBV28; d_gene: NA; CDR3aa: CASSFKRTNEKLFF; CDR3nt: TGTGCCAGCAGTTTTAAGAGGACTAATGAAAAACTGTTTTTT
abundance: NA; j_gene: TRBJ1-2; v_gene: TRBV27; d_gene: NA; CDR3aa: CASSLRQGNYGYTF; CDR3nt: TGTGCCAGCAGTTTAAGGCAGGGAAACTATGGCTACACCTTC
abundance: NA; j_gene: TRBJ2-1; v_gene: TRBV6-1; d_gene: TRBD1; CDR3aa: CASSDRTGGYNEQFF; CDR3nt: TGTGCCAGCAGTGATCGGACAGGGGGATACAATGAGCAGTTCTTC
abundance: NA; j_gene: TRBJ1-5; v_gene: TRBV10-1; d_gene: NA; CDR3aa: CASSEKRNQPQHF; CDR3nt: TGCGCCAGCAGTGAGAAGCGCAATCAGCCCCAGCATTTT
abundance: NA; j_gene: TRBJ1-1; v_gene: TRBV4-1; d_gene: TRBD1; CDR3aa: CASSPGTGGWYTEAFF; CDR3nt: TGCGCCAGCAGCCCCGGGACAGGGGGCTGGTACACTGAAGCTTTCTTT
abundance: NA; j_gene: TRBJ1-1; v_gene: TRBV20-1; d_gene: TRBD1; CDR3aa: CSAREDREAFF; CDR3nt: TGCAGTGCTAGAGAGGACAGGGAAGCTTTCTTT
abundance: NA; j_gene: TRBJ2-6; v_gene: TRBV9; d_gene: NA; CDR3aa: CASSSPPRRLLLSGANVLTF; CDR3nt: TGTGCCAGCAGCTCCCCCCCAAGGCGGCTGCTCCTCTCTGGGGCCAACGTCCTGACTTTC
abundance: once; j_gene: TRBJ2-7; v_gene: TRBV6-1; d_gene: NA; CDR3aa: CASSEIHQLATFADERYF; CDR3nt: TGTGCCAGCAGTGAAATTCACCAACTAGCCACGTTTGCGGACGAGCGGTACTTC
abundance: NA; j_gene: TRBJ2-5; v_gene: TRBV7-9; d_gene: NA; CDR3aa: CASSLTQNQETQYF; CDR3nt: TGTGCCAGCAGCTTAACGCAGAACCAAGAGACCCAGTACTTC
abundance: NA; j_gene: TRBJ1-2; v_gene: TRBV5-1; d_gene: NA; CDR3aa: CASSFGENYGYTF; CDR3nt: TGCGCCAGCAGCTTCGGGGAAAACTATGGCTACACCTTC